The entry below describes one TCR beta chain. Antigen specificity is unknown. Pooling covered second doses at about 4 or about 12 weeks. Measured with immunoSEQ multiplex PCR; TCRdb has only the in-frame clones, and not every one. The sample includes about 110,000 clones, 94% of them seen just once. Trimming took off 3 bases at V and 5 bases at J, with 14 bases between the two ends. The germline CDR1 and CDR2 sequences are KGHSH and LQKENI. This CDR3 contains 15 residues. This sample stems from a study of T cell responses to AZD1222 COVID-19 vaccine. General study results and limits: Seropositive status at baseline applied to only five or six AZD1222 recipients. Clonal diversity was possibly underestimated, and the donors were mostly white British, with more females. With dominance at 160-218 and 743-854, vaccine-associated CD4 TCRs spanned spike.

The V gene is TRBV18, the J gene TRBJ1-5; D possibly corresponds to TRBD1 (6 bases). The sequence was obtained from an adult who received the AZD1222 COVID-19 vaccine. The sample here was peripheral blood, taken 28 days after the second AZD1222 dose. The chain's CDR3 is CASSPLQGWDQPQHF. The CDR3 DNA reads as TGTGCCAGCTCACCTCTTCAGGGGTGGGATCAGCCCCAGCATTTT.